One sample yielded the 32 T cell receptor beta chains listed below, sequenced in a study of OX40 agonist ivuxolimab in advanced cancers. Libraries were prepared by immunoSEQ multiplex PCR; TCRdb keeps only in-frame clonotypes and omits some of them. The repertoire holds some 60,000 clones, with around 87% as singletons. Sequenced material: CD4+ or CD8+ T cells sorted from blood, taken in a trial of the OX40 agonist ivuxolimab. All receptors come from an adult with an advanced solid tumor such as melanoma, head and neck, liver or kidney cancer.

The V gene is TRBV5-1, the J gene TRBJ2-7; the D gene is possibly TRBD2 (5 bases). Trimming cost V 2 bases and J 1 base, with 10 bases left between them. Germline V CDR1 and CDR2: SGHRS, YFSETQ. The CDR3 extends over 14 amino acids. The CDR3 DNA sequence: TGCGCCAGCAGCTTCGGGGTTGGATCCTACGAGCAGTACTTC. Protein: CASSFGVGSYEQYF.

This clone was counted a single time. The chain carries TRBV7-2 and TRBJ1-1, with TRBD1 matching 7 bases. CDR3 length: 13 residues. V lost 6 bases to trimming and J lost 3 bases; unmatched junction nucleotides: 4. Germline CDR1 SGHTA, CDR2 FQGNSA. As DNA, the CDR3 is TGTGCCAGCAGTACCCAGGGGGACACTGAAGCTTTCTTT. Protein product: CASSTQGDTEAFF.

The CDR3 nucleotides are TGTGCCAGCAGCTCCAACGGCGGGGCAACTAATGAAAAACTGTTTTTT. It specifies CASSSNGGATNEKLFF. V is TRBV7-9 and J is TRBJ1-4; unclear D gene. From germline, CDR1 is SEHNR and CDR2 FQNEAQ (reference sequence). The CDR3 covers 16 residues. Deletions cut 4 bases from V and 0 bases from J, with 12 bases between. Complete variable domain (other parts from reference TRBV7-9 and TRBJ1-4): DTGVSQNPRHKITKRGQNVTFRCDPISEHNRLYWYRQTLGQGPEFLTYFQNEAQLEKSRLLSDRFSAERPKGSFSTLEIQRTEQGDSAMYLCASSSNGGATNEKLFFGSGTQLSVL.

The rearrangement links TRBV6-5 to TRBJ2-4, with 7 bases that match TRBD1. Germline values: CDR1 MNHEY, CDR2 SVGAGI. V shed 0 bases, J shed 4 bases, and the junction held 0 bases outside the gene matches. This CDR3 has 14 amino acids. CDR3 nucleotide sequence: TGTGCCAGCAGTTACTCGGGACAGAAAAACATTCAGTACTTC. Residues: CASSYSGQKNIQYF.

The gene calls are TRBV18 and TRBJ2-3, with D unclear. V lost 10 bases and J 0 bases, leaving 14 bases between the germline ends. From germline, CDR1 is KGHSH and CDR2 LQKENI. The CDR3 runs 14 residues. CDR3 DNA: TGTGCCACCACTGGATCCACTAGCACAGATACGCAGTATTTT. Protein: CATTGSTSTDTQYF.

The rearrangement links TRBV30 to TRBJ1-4, with D possibly TRBD1 on 6 matching bases. The germline V gene has CDR1 GTSNPN and CDR2 SVGIG (reference sequence). The V gene lost 1 base and the J gene lost 7 bases, with 13 bases spanning the gap. The CDR3 runs 14 residues. The CDR3 loop is CAWSGGTKSEKLFF. DNA for the CDR3: TGTGCCTGGAGTGGCGGGACAAAGAGTGAAAAACTGTTTTTT.

The chain links TRBV6-6 to TRBJ2-2, with D unclear. This CDR3 is built from 13 residues. V lost 6 bases, J lost 5 bases, and 10 bases lay in between. Per germline, CDR1 MNHNY and CDR2 SVGAGI (reference sequence). CDR3 sequence reads: CASSLSGTGELFF. CDR3 in DNA: TGTGCCAGCAGCCTCTCCGGAACCGGGGAGCTGTTTTTT.

With regard to this clone: One junction end disagrees with the germline gene, perhaps due to a read error. The chain links TRBV7-7 to TRBJ2-5; 10 bases map to TRBD1. CDR1 is SSHAT and CDR2 is FNYEAQ in the germline V gene (reference sequence). This CDR3 is 14 amino acids long. As DNA, the CDR3 is TGTGCTAGCAGCCCACCGGGACAGGGGATGACCCAGTACTTC. Protein: CASSPPGQGMTQYF.

The chain carries TRBV2 and TRBJ1-5, with D possibly being TRBD1 (6 bases). This CDR3 has 15 residues. Per the germline V gene, CDR1 is SNHLY and CDR2 is FYNNEI. V gave up 8 bases and J gave up 3 bases, with 17 bases separating them. The CDR3 DNA reads as TGTGCCAGCCGGGATCAGGGGCTTCCCAATCAGCCCCAGCATTTT. As protein: CASRDQGLPNQPQHF.

This chain links TRBV7-2 with TRBJ1-4; tentative D call: TRBD1 (5 bases). The V gene lost 8 bases and the J gene lost 3 bases, with 10 bases spanning the gap. In germline, CDR1 is SGHTA, CDR2 FQGNSA. This CDR3 comprises 13 residues. Here the CDR3 DNA reads TGTGCCAGCGGGGGGATGTCTAATGAAAAACTGTTTTTT. Its protein is CASGGMSNEKLFF.

V usage is TRBV6-5 and J usage is TRBJ1-5, with D uncertain. This CDR3 contains 14 residues. V was pared by 0 bases and J by 0 bases, with 3 bases between. In germline, CDR1 is MNHEY, CDR2 SVGAGI. In nucleotides, the CDR3 is TGTGCCAGCAGTTACTCAGGTAGCAATCAGCCCCAGCATTTT. Amino acid sequence: CASSYSGSNQPQHF.

V is TRBV5-4 and J is TRBJ1-4; D possibly corresponds to TRBD1 (5 bases). The CDR3 runs to 16 residues. CDR1 is SGHNT, CDR2 YYREEE, per germline (reference sequence). Between the trimmed V and J ends, which lost 4 bases and 5 bases, there was a span of 18 bases. The CDR3 DNA reads TGTGCCAGCAGCGAAGGGACGGCCGGGGGGAATGAAAAACTGTTTTTT. Translated, it gives CASSEGTAGGNEKLFF.

This chain uses TRBV6-4 with TRBJ1-2; D may be TRBD1 (6 bases). The CDR3 totals 14 residues. The germline gives CDR1 MRHNA, CDR2 SNTAGT. The germline V and J ends were trimmed by 3 bases and 7 bases, with 15 bases remaining between them. The DNA of the CDR3 is TGTGCCAGCAGTGAAGAGCCAGGGGTCTCTGGCTACACCTTC. This gives the protein CASSEEPGVSGYTF.

This clone was seen a handful of times. The gene calls are TRBV19 and TRBJ1-5, with a weak D call TRBD1 (5 bases). Germline-derived CDR1 and CDR2 are LNHDA and SQIVND (reference sequence). Trimming stripped 5 bases from V and 2 bases from J, with 7 bases between. The CDR3 covers 13 residues. As DNA, the CDR3 is TGTGCCAGTAGTGGGGGTCGCAATCAGCCCCAGCATTTT. This sequence encodes CASSGGRNQPQHF.

This chain uses TRBV7-9 with TRBJ1-4; 7 positions match TRBD1. The CDR3 length is 15 residues. Germline CDR1 and CDR2: SEHNR and FQNEAQ (reference sequence). V shed 5 bases and J 8 bases; nucleotides not matched to a gene: 11. CDR3 nucleotide sequence: TGTGCCAGCAGCCAAGGCACAGGGGCGCAGGAAAAACTGTTTTTT. This translates into CASSQGTGAQEKLFF.

V gene TRBV6-5 combines with J gene TRBJ1-2; D not resolved. Germline V CDR1 and CDR2: MNHEY, SVGAGI. V lost 6 bases and J 4 bases, leaving 12 bases between the germline ends. The CDR3 runs to 13 residues. The CDR3 nucleotides read TGTGCCAGCAGCCTAAACGGGCCCTATGGCTACACCTTC. Amino acid sequence: CASSLNGPYGYTF.

This clone was seen only once. The chain is built from TRBV5-1 and TRBJ2-7, with D uncertain. Germline V gene data show CDR1 as SGHRS and CDR2 as YFSETQ. V was shortened by 3 bases and J by 2 bases, with 9 bases between the two germline ends. CDR3 length equals 13 residues. As DNA, the CDR3 is TGCGCCAGCAGCTCGACTCGGACCTACGAGCAGTACTTC. Encoded protein: CASSSTRTYEQYF.

V is TRBV19 and J is TRBJ1-1; TRBD1 aligns across 8 bases. With V trimmed by 4 bases and J by 7 bases, 5 bases remained unmatched. Germline V CDR1 and CDR2: LNHDA, SQIVND (reference sequence). The CDR3 is made up of 13 amino acids. The CDR3 DNA follows: TGTGCCAGTAGTACAACAGGGGGACGTGAAGCTTTCTTT. Amino acids: CASSTTGGREAFF.

The chain joins TRBV7-9 to TRBJ1-6; the D gene is possibly TRBD1 (6 bases). The CDR3 has 15 amino acids. Looked up from germline, CDR1 is SEHNR and CDR2 is FQNEAQ (reference sequence). Trimming shortened V by 4 bases and J by 10 bases, and 17 bases separated the two germline ends. The CDR3 loop is CASSSMGAFGSPLHF. The CDR3 coding sequence is TGTGCCAGCAGCTCCATGGGGGCCTTTGGATCACCCCTCCACTTT. The complete variable domain, with remaining parts taken from reference TRBV7-9 and TRBJ1-6, reads DTGVSQNPRHKITKRGQNVTFRCDPISEHNRLYWYRQTLGQGPEFLTYFQNEAQLEKSRLLSDRFSAERPKGSFSTLEIQRTEQGDSAMYLCASSSMGAFGSPLHFGNGTRLTVT.

CDR3 in amino acids: CASRDHSETDTQYF. For the CDR3, the DNA is TGCGCCAGCAGGGATCACAGCGAGACAGATACGCAGTATTTT. The chain has TRBV5-1 and TRBJ2-3, with D unresolved. This CDR3 spans 14 amino acids. V was shortened by 5 bases and J by 3 bases, with 13 bases between the two germline ends. Germline assignment: CDR1 SGHRS and CDR2 YFSETQ.

For the CDR3, the DNA is TGTGCCAGCAGCCCAACAGGTTCGACTGAAGCTTTCTTT. As protein: CASSPTGSTEAFF. V gene TRBV11-3 combines with J gene TRBJ1-1; tentative D call: TRBD1 (5 bases). Trimming removed 5 bases from V and 5 bases from J, with 12 bases in between. The CDR3 is 13 residues long. Looked up from germline, CDR1 is SGHNT and CDR2 is YENEEA.

The V call is TRBV2, the J call TRBJ2-4; D might be TRBD2 (7 bases). Germline loops: CDR1 SNHLY, CDR2 FYNNEI. The CDR3 totals 15 residues. V lost 3 bases and J 10 bases, leaving 19 bases between the germline ends. The CDR3 sequence: CASSESRGGQGIQYF. The CDR3 bases are TGTGCCAGCAGTGAGAGTAGGGGGGGCCAGGGGATTCAGTACTTC.

The rearrangement joins TRBV9 to TRBJ2-5; the D call may be TRBD1 or TRBD2 (5 bases each). Between the trimmed V and J ends, which lost 0 bases and 5 bases, there was a span of 14 bases. From germline, CDR1 is SGDLS and CDR2 YYNGEE. The CDR3 loop spans 15 amino acids. The CDR3 here is CASSVGTRGVETQYF. As DNA, the CDR3 is TGTGCCAGCAGCGTAGGTACTAGAGGGGTGGAGACCCAGTACTTC. Based on the CDR3 plus reference TRBV9 and TRBJ2-5, the full variable domain is DSGVTQTPKHLITATGQRVTLRCSPRSGDLSVYWYQQSLDQGLQFLIQYYNGEERAKGNILERFSAQQFPDLHSELNLSSLELGDSALYFCASSVGTRGVETQYFGPGTRLLVL.

V and J are TRBV6-6 and TRBJ2-5, with 8 nucleotides matching TRBD2. The CDR3 is 14 residues long. The ends lost 6 bases at V and 4 bases at J; junction bases unmatched: 7. Germline CDR1 reads MNHNY; CDR2 reads SVGAGI (reference sequence). The CDR3 is CASSPTSGGETQYF. CDR3 nucleotides: TGTGCCAGCAGCCCCACTAGCGGAGGAGAGACCCAGTACTTC.

This chain links TRBV9 with TRBJ1-5; the D is unclear. Trimming pared 2 bases from V and 2 bases from J, leaving 5 bases between. The CDR3 spans 13 residues. Looked up from germline, CDR1 is SGDLS and CDR2 is YYNGEE. CDR3: CASSVAGNQPQHF. DNA of the CDR3: TGTGCCAGCAGCGTCGCTGGCAATCAGCCCCAGCATTTT.

The V gene is TRBV29-1, the J gene TRBJ2-5; unclear D gene. The CDR3 consists of 13 residues. Germline V gene lookup returns CDR1 SQVTM and CDR2 ANQGSEA. Trimming removed 7 bases at V and 2 bases at J, with 14 bases between. The CDR3 DNA follows: TGCAGCGCCGGCCCAGTACAACAAGAGACCCAGTACTTC. The encoded protein is CSAGPVQQETQYF.

The gene calls are TRBV7-2 and TRBJ2-7; possibly TRBD2 for D (5 bases). Germline CDR1 and CDR2: SGHTA and FQGNSA. With 1 base removed from V and 5 bases from J, the gap between germline ends came to 15 bases. This CDR3 contains 15 residues. The CDR3 region is CASSLDGLYTNEQYF. The CDR3 coding sequence is TGTGCCAGCAGCTTAGACGGACTGTACACCAACGAGCAGTACTTC. The entire variable domain, with the rest obtained from reference TRBV7-2 and TRBJ2-7, is as follows: GAGVSQSPSNKVTEKGKDVELRCDPISGHTALYWYRQSLGQGLEFLIYFQGNSAPDKSGLPSDRFSAERTGGSVSTLTIQRTQQEDSAVYLCASSLDGLYTNEQYFGPGTRLTVT.

The chain has TRBV11-3 and TRBJ1-1; TRBD1 agrees at 7 bases. Germline lookup yields CDR1 SGHNT and CDR2 YENEEA. The CDR3 spans 13 residues. V was pared by 6 bases and J by 3 bases, with 4 bases of the junction left unmatched. This CDR3 is CASSQTGYTEAFF. The CDR3 coding sequence is TGTGCCAGCAGTCAGACAGGGTACACTGAAGCTTTCTTT.

Comment on this clone: Other nucleotide sequences in the sample specify the same CDR3. V and J are TRBV7-7 and TRBJ2-5, with TRBD1 identical over 7 bases. V dropped 5 bases and J dropped 5; count of bases not matched to a gene: 5. Germline CDR1 reads SSHAT; CDR2 reads FNYEAQ (reference sequence). The CDR3 spans 13 residues. The DNA for the CDR3 is TGTGCCAGCAGCCTGGACAGGTTGGAGACCCAGTACTTC. Amino acid sequence: CASSLDRLETQYF.

V gene TRBV4-3 combines with J gene TRBJ1-4; perhaps TRBD1 as D (5 bases). CDR1 is LGHNA, CDR2 YSLEER, per germline. There are 13 residues in the CDR3. Trimming pared 0 bases from V and 11 bases from J, leaving 10 bases between. The CDR3 DNA sequence: TGCGCCAGCAGCCAAGAGGTGACAGACAAACTGTTTTTT. Residues: CASSQEVTDKLFF.

The gene calls are TRBV25-1 and TRBJ2-7; D gene uncertain. CDR1 is MGHDK, CDR2 SYGVNS, per germline. Trimming took off 5 bases at V and 0 bases at J, with 17 bases between the two ends. This CDR3 is 16 amino acids long. CDR3 loop: CASSPLRSLSSYEQYF. The CDR3 DNA reads as TGTGCCAGCAGTCCGCTCCGGAGTCTTAGCTCCTACGAGCAGTACTTC.

The chain employs TRBV2 and TRBJ2-4; unclear D gene. Germline CDR1 SNHLY, CDR2 FYNNEI. Between the trimmed V and J ends, which lost 5 bases and 0 bases, there was a span of 11 bases. This CDR3 has 15 residues. The CDR3 loop reads CASSPSRLAKNIQYF. The CDR3 coding sequence is TGTGCCAGCAGTCCCTCCAGGCTAGCCAAAAACATTCAGTACTTC.